This T cell receptor (beta chain) was profiled in a study of beta chain features in type 1 diabetes. The study, taken as a whole, reports: Sequencing from cDNA could over-represent high-TCR-expressing cells. Compared to healthy donors, patients appeared to have naive, central memory and Treg TCRB repertoires that were more alike. In all four CD4+ subsets, TCRB CDR3 length was significantly, moderately reduced in type 1 diabetes.

This clone was recorded a few times. Its antigen remains unknown. The investigators reverse transcribed all of the isolated RNA, so they sequenced expressed TCRB transcripts. For naive, central memory and regulatory T cell samples, reads averaged roughly 3.7 million. The table came from immunoSEQ multiplex PCR; TCRdb's copy has only in-frame clones and leaves some out. This table holds 150,000 to 190,000 clones, around a tenth found once. Sorted populations all exceeded 95% purity. In germline, CDR1 is SGHRS, CDR2 YFSETQ. The CDR3 spans 14 residues. J gave up 2 bases and V 3 bases, and 4 bases lay outside the gene matches.

Sequenced input: central memory CD4+ T cells from blood. This sequence originates from a man aged 25 to 40 with type 1 diabetes. This sequence joins TRBV5-1 and TRBJ2-5; 7 nucleotides agree with TRBD2. The CDR3 region has the DNA TGCGCCAGCAGCTCTACTAGCGTTCAAGAGACCCAGTACTTC. Its protein is CASSSTSVQETQYF.